Below are 25 T cell receptor beta chains sequenced from a single sample in a study of blood T cells in healthy people across ages. A sample-barcoded 5' primer and a J-beta primer mix were used in a second PCR of roughly 7 to 11 cycles. Each CDR3 protein is one row after TCRdb ran MiXCR on the 5' RACE reads. Of 850,000 or so distinct CDR3 sequences detected, around 26% appear once; the ten largest clones hold approximately 15%. The sequenced material came from blood. These receptors all come from a woman older than 75 in good health.

The chain links TRBV20-1 to TRBJ2-7; D remains unclear. The CDR3 sequence is 13 residues long. Germline V gene sequence: CDR1 DFQATT, CDR2 SNEGSKA (reference sequence). The V end was cut by 6 bases, the J end by 10 bases, with 22 bases between. The CDR3 here is CSAPYIGQEAQYF. The DNA of the CDR3 is TGCAGTGCCCCCTATATAGGCCAAGAGGCCCAGTACTTC.

The rearrangement joins TRBV3-1 to TRBJ2-7; no definite D call. Trimming took off 1 base at V and 5 bases at J, with 6 bases between the two ends. The germline V gene encodes CDR1 LGHDT and CDR2 YNNKEL (reference sequence). The CDR3 contains 12 residues. This CDR3 reads CASSQVADEQYF. DNA for the CDR3: TGTGCCAGCAGCCAAGTGGCCGACGAGCAGTACTTC.

V is TRBV5-1 and J is TRBJ1-1; 7 nucleotides agree with TRBD1. This CDR3 spans 16 amino acids. Germline values: CDR1 SGHRS, CDR2 YFSETQ. The V segment lost 4 bases and the J segment 1 base; nucleotides outside the gene matches: 10. DNA for the CDR3: TGCGCCAGCAGCCCGGGACAGTCCCTTGCGAACACTGAAGCTTTCTTT. Residues: CASSPGQSLANTEAFF.

In its sample, this clonotype was seen many times. V and J are TRBV19 and TRBJ2-3, with D perhaps matching TRBD2 (5 bases). Germline CDR1 LNHDA, CDR2 SQIVND (reference sequence). V lost 7 bases and J 3 bases, leaving 11 bases between the germline ends. CDR3 length: 13 amino acids. The CDR3 DNA follows: TGTGCCAGTAACCGGGGTGCAACAGATACGCAGTATTTT. As protein: CASNRGATDTQYF.

This clonotype was recorded many times. The gene calls are TRBV29-1 and TRBJ1-2, with 11 bases lining up with TRBD1. CDR3 length: 13 residues. The V gene's germline CDR1 is SQVTM and CDR2 ANQGSEA. Trimming at V came to 2 bases and at J to 7 bases, leaving 3 bases not matched to a gene. This CDR3 reads CSVEWTGGFGYTF. DNA of the CDR3: TGCAGCGTTGAATGGACAGGGGGCTTTGGCTACACCTTC.

This clonotype was seen many times. The chain recombines TRBV20-1 with TRBJ2-5, with D uncertain. Germline values: CDR1 DFQATT, CDR2 SNEGSKA (reference sequence). There are 10 residues in the CDR3. Deletions cut 5 bases from V and 11 bases from J, with 12 bases between. CDR3 coding DNA: TGCAGTGCTGGCCGGGCCCCTCAGTACTTC. It codes for CSAGRAPQYF.

In this sample, this clonotype turned up many times. The rearrangement links TRBV28 to TRBJ2-6, with 8 bases that match TRBD1. V gave up 5 bases and J gave up 3 bases; unmatched junction bases: 9. The CDR3 spans 17 residues. Germline V lookup: CDR1 MDHEN, CDR2 SYDVKM. The CDR3: CASSLDRVVGGANVLTF. Written as DNA, the CDR3 is TGTGCCAGCAGTCTGGACAGGGTCGTAGGTGGGGCCAACGTCCTGACTTTC. Supplemented by reference TRBV28 and TRBJ2-6, the full variable domain reads DVKVTQSSRYLVKRTGEKVFLECVQDMDHENMFWYRQDPGLGLRLIYFSYDVKMKEKGDIPEGYSVSREKKERFSLILESASTNQTSMYLCASSLDRVVGGANVLTFGAGSRLTVL.

As concerns this clonotype: Only one base separates this from a far larger clonotype, so it likely reflects a read error. The chain combines TRBV7-2 with TRBJ2-1, with D unresolved. This CDR3 is 14 amino acids long. Trimming took 0 bases from V and 4 from J, leaving 7 bases between them. Germline V lookup: CDR1 SGHTA, CDR2 FQGNSA. Here the CDR3 DNA reads TGTACCAGCAGCTTAGCGGGGTCGTACAATGAGCAGTTCTTC. Its protein product is CTSSLAGSYNEQFF.

A remark on this clonotype: A much larger clone sits a single nucleotide away, making a read error possible. This chain joins TRBV6-6 and TRBJ1-6; tentatively, D is TRBD1 (5 bases). This CDR3 contains 14 residues. Germline CDR1 and CDR2: MNHNY and SVGAGI (reference sequence). CDR3 loop: CASSYGTVHSPPHF. The DNA for the CDR3 is TGTGCCAGCAGTTACGGGACGGTCCATTCACCCCCCCACTTT.

This clonotype was recorded a few times. The CDR3 spells CASRSTGEETQYF. As DNA, the CDR3 is TGTGCCAGCAGATCCACAGGGGAAGAGACCCAGTACTTC. The genes are TRBV12-3 or TRBV12-4 and TRBJ2-5; 7 bases align to TRBD1. V trimming: 6 bases; J trimming: 3 bases; junction bases outside the gene matches: 4. CDR3 length: 13 amino acids.

This clonotype was picked up many times. The V call is TRBV6-5, the J call TRBJ2-5; D gene ambiguous. This CDR3 is 12 amino acids long. V was shortened by 2 bases and J by 7 bases, with 8 bases between the two germline ends. Germline V gene sequence: CDR1 MNHEY, CDR2 SVGAGI. CDR3 region: CASSYREGTQYF. In DNA form, the CDR3 reads TGTGCCAGCAGTTACAGGGAAGGGACCCAGTACTTC.

This clonotype came up a few times. The chain uses TRBV5-4 and TRBJ1-3, with 10 nucleotides matching TRBD1. From germline, CDR1 is SGHNT and CDR2 YYREEE (reference sequence). CDR3 length equals 16 residues. Germline trimming cut 1 base from V and 0 bases from J; bases unmatched to any gene: 1. CDR3 DNA: TGTGCCAGCAGCTTGAGGGACAGGGGCTCTGGAAACACCATATATTTT. It translates to CASSLRDRGSGNTIYF.

This clonotype has a count of ten or more. The chain links TRBV6-2 or TRBV6-3 to TRBJ1-2; maybe TRBD1 (6 bases). There are 16 residues in the CDR3. The V end lost 6 bases, the J end lost 4 bases, and 21 bases lay between the germline ends. CDR1 is MNHEY and CDR2 is SVGEGT in the germline V gene. The DNA of the CDR3 is TGTGCCAGCAGACCCACTACGGGACAAATTTTCTATGGCTACACCTTC. It yields the protein CASRPTTGQIFYGYTF.

About this clonotype: Possible read error: a much larger clone is one base away. The chain has TRBV11-2 and TRBJ2-1; tentatively, D is TRBD1 (6 bases). Trimming stripped 5 bases from V and 8 bases from J, with 16 bases between. CDR1 is SGHAT, CDR2 FQNNGV, per germline. The CDR3 runs to 14 residues. The CDR3 DNA reads as TGTGCCAGCAGCACCCGTACAGGGTGCGATGAGCAGTTCTTC. Translation gives CASSTRTGCDEQFF.

This clonotype has a handful of counts. The chain has TRBV7-2 and TRBJ1-2, with TRBD1 as a possible D gene (6 bases). Trimming stripped 5 bases from V and 2 bases from J, with 9 bases between. The CDR3 totals 13 residues. Germline CDR1 reads SGHTA; CDR2 reads FQGNSA. CDR3 protein: CTSSQQGNYGYTF. The CDR3 region has the DNA TGTACCAGCAGCCAACAGGGCAACTATGGCTACACCTTC.

In this sample, this clonotype turned up a few times. The chain employs TRBV18 and TRBJ1-2; no firm D call. The germline V gene encodes CDR1 KGHSH and CDR2 LQKENI. This CDR3 contains 14 residues. Trimming removed 3 bases at V and 2 bases at J, with 10 bases between. The chain's CDR3 is CASSPADGNYGYTF. The CDR3 nucleotides are TGTGCCAGCTCACCTGCGGACGGGAACTATGGCTACACCTTC.

This clonotype was recorded a few times. This may be a read error, as it is one base from a much larger clone. This chain joins TRBV5-1 and TRBJ2-7; D tentatively fits TRBD1 or TRBD2 (6 bases each). Per the germline V gene, CDR1 is SGHRS and CDR2 is YFSETQ. The CDR3 loop spans 14 amino acids. V was trimmed by 0 bases and J by 7 bases, leaving 14 bases between them. CDR3 coding DNA: TGCGCCAGCAGCTTGGCCACAGGGAGGAATGAGCAGTACTTC. Encoded protein: CASSLATGRNEQYF. The full variable domain, with the rest looked up from reference TRBV5-1 and TRBJ2-7, is KAGVTQTPRYLIKTRGQQVTLSCSPISGHRSVSWYQQTPGQGLQFLFEYFSETQRNKGNFPGRFSGRQFSNSRSEMNVSTLELGDSALYLCASSLATGRNEQYFGPGTRLTVT.

This sequence joins TRBV6-2 or TRBV6-3 and TRBJ2-2; 8 bases are a match to TRBD2. Germline V lookup: CDR1 MNHEY, CDR2 SVGEGT. The CDR3 runs 14 residues. The junction had 6 bases not matched to a gene; V was cut back by 10 bases and J by 2 bases. This CDR3 reads CATKRGRNTGELFF. CDR3 nucleotides: TGTGCCACCAAGCGGGGGCGCAACACCGGGGAGCTGTTTTTT.

This clonotype appeared many times. The gene calls are TRBV7-2 and TRBJ1-2; TRBD1 matches at 9 bases. The V segment lost 4 bases and the J segment 5 bases; nucleotides outside the gene matches: 5. CDR3 length equals 14 residues. Germline values: CDR1 SGHTA, CDR2 FQGNSA. The CDR3 here is CASSSGDRAYGYTF. CDR3 DNA sequence: TGTGCCAGCAGCTCAGGGGACAGGGCTTATGGCTACACCTTC.

This clonotype was observed a handful of times. One end of the junction is discordant with germline, which a read error may explain. V is TRBV15 and J is TRBJ2-2, with 7 bases fitting TRBD1. Germline values: CDR1 LNHNV, CDR2 YYDKDF (reference sequence). The CDR3 has 15 residues. Written as DNA, the CDR3 is TGTGCCACCAGCAGAGGAAACAGGGGTACCGGGGAGCGGTTTTTT. It yields the protein CATSRGNRGTGERFF.

J is TRBJ1-1 and V is TRBV6-2 or TRBV6-3; TRBD1 matches 8 bases. The CDR3 spans 14 residues. Germline-derived CDR1 and CDR2 are MNHEY and SVGEGT. V dropped 6 bases and J dropped 4; count of bases not matched to a gene: 7. The CDR3 protein is CASSRTGTATEAFF. Here the CDR3 DNA reads TGTGCCAGCAGCAGGACAGGGACGGCCACTGAAGCTTTCTTT.

A few counts support this clonotype. CDR3 sequence: CSARDQGQGVRGYTF. DNA of the CDR3: TGCAGTGCTAGAGATCAGGGGCAGGGGGTGCGTGGCTACACCTTC. V is TRBV20-1 and J is TRBJ1-2, with 7 bases identical to TRBD1. Germline CDR1 is DFQATT and CDR2 is SNEGSKA (reference sequence). This CDR3 spans 15 amino acids. The trim removed 0 bases at V and 7 bases at J, leaving 11 bases unmatched.

In this sample, this clonotype turned up many times. The chain uses TRBV20-1 and TRBJ2-1; weak D call: TRBD1 (6 bases). Deletions cut 4 bases from V and 4 bases from J, with 11 bases between. The CDR3 covers 13 residues. Germline loops: CDR1 DFQATT, CDR2 SNEGSKA (reference sequence). CDR3 DNA sequence: TGCAGTGCTAAACAGGGATTATACAATGAGCAGTTCTTC. It is translated as CSAKQGLYNEQFF.

This clonotype was found many times. The V gene is TRBV30, the J gene TRBJ1-6, with TRBD1 identical over 7 bases. After removal of 0 bases from V and 1 base from J, the junction contained 3 bases not matched to a gene. Germline assignment: CDR1 GTSNPN and CDR2 SVGIG (reference sequence). The CDR3 spans 16 residues. This CDR3 is CAWSVGGASYNSPLHF. The CDR3 DNA is TGTGCCTGGAGTGTAGGGGGCGCTTCCTATAATTCACCCCTCCACTTT. The whole variable domain, remainder taken from reference TRBV30 and TRBJ1-6, is SQTIHQWPATLVQPVGSPLSLECTVEGTSNPNLYWYRQAAGRGLQLLFYSVGIGQISSEVPQNLSASRPQDRQFILSSKKLLLSDSGFYLCAWSVGGASYNSPLHFGNGTRLTVT.

This clonotype was seen at least ten times. The chain links TRBV12-3 or TRBV12-4 to TRBJ2-7; a weak D match, TRBD1 (6 bases). The CDR3 is made up of 12 amino acids. V was trimmed by 1 base and J by 8 bases, leaving 9 bases between them. This CDR3 reads CASSLEGGQQYF. The CDR3 region has the DNA TGTGCCAGCAGTTTAGAAGGGGGTCAGCAGTACTTC.